This TCR beta chain is drawn from a study of T cells after yellow fever vaccination. UMIs and a universal primer site were added when TCR cDNA was made by 5'RACE template switching. TCRdb processed the 5' RACE reads anew with MiXCR; each CDR3 protein has one entry. The profile shows 55,000 or so distinct CDR3 sequences, 6.6% of them singletons. V shed 1 base and J shed 0 bases, with 10 bases lying between them. The germline V gene encodes CDR1 SGHVS and CDR2 FNYEAQ. The CDR3 spans 15 residues. At least ten counts were recorded for this clonotype. The source was CD8+ T cells not binding an NS4B(214-222) dextramer, sorted from PBMCs, collected roughly 45 days after the first yellow fever vaccination. The clonotype was recovered from a man aged 18-30 years who received the YFV17D yellow fever vaccine. The V call is TRBV7-6, the J call TRBJ2-7, with a weak D call TRBD1 (6 bases). CDR3 DNA sequence: TGTGCCAGCAGCTTAGAACAGGGAGCCTCCTACGAGCAGTACGTC. It codes for CASSLEQGASYEQYV.